The 10 T cell receptor beta chains below were found in one sample sequenced in a study of T cells in Graves' hyperthyroidism and ophthalmopathy. Regions amplified from RNA transcripts were the TCR beta CDR3 regions. Primed by the HTBI set, a first-round RT-PCR was run on the TCR CDR3. Each CDR3 protein is one row after TCRdb ran MiXCR on the multiplex PCR reads. The repertoire has about 560,000 distinct CDR3 sequences, around 16% of them found once; the top ten carry roughly 7.3%. The sequencing input was blood. These TCRs come from a woman in her 30s with Graves' hyperthyroidism.

For this clonotype: With a much larger clone just one base away, this may be a read error. The V and J genes are TRBV30 and TRBJ2-6; TRBD2 is a possible D gene (5 bases). Germline-derived CDR1 and CDR2 are GTSNPN and SVGIG (reference sequence). The CDR3 consists of 16 residues. The V end lost 0 bases, the J end lost 2 bases, and 11 bases lay between the germline ends. The CDR3 DNA reads TGTGCCTGGAGTGTAAGACGGGGAGCTGGGGCCAACGTCCTGACTTTC. Residues: CAWSVRRGAGANVLTF.

This clonotype was seen at least ten times. This chain uses TRBV28 with TRBJ2-3; 9 bases line up with TRBD1. The CDR3 is 18 amino acids. Germline-derived CDR1 and CDR2 are MDHEN and SYDVKM. V dropped 3 bases and J dropped 4; count of bases not matched to a gene: 14. The DNA of the CDR3 is TGTGCCAGCAGTTTTTTGGACAGGGGCCGCCCTGGGGCAGATACGCAGTATTTT. Its protein is CASSFLDRGRPGADTQYF.

This clonotype was picked up many times. The chain carries TRBV5-1 and TRBJ1-5, with a possible D match to TRBD1 (5 bases). Trimming left V 0 bases short and J 4 bases short, with 11 bases between. The germline CDR1 and CDR2 sequences are SGHRS and YFSETQ. CDR3 length: 15 residues. DNA for the CDR3: TGCGCCAGCAGCTTGGTCCCAGGGCCAAATCAGCCCCAGCATTTT. Protein: CASSLVPGPNQPQHF.

The table lists this clonotype with a few counts. Here the CDR3 DNA reads TGTGCCAGCAGCTTCAACGGCCGGGGGGCCGCCACTGAAGCTTTCTTT. Translation gives CASSFNGRGAATEAFF. The rearrangement links TRBV7-9 to TRBJ1-1; D is perhaps TRBD1 (6 bases). Trimming took 3 bases from V and 4 from J, leaving 18 bases between them. The CDR3 consists of 16 residues. CDR1 SEHNR and CDR2 FQNEAQ come from the germline V gene (reference sequence).

The J gene is TRBJ1-1, the V gene TRBV20-1, with D unresolved. This CDR3 contains 14 residues. The germline CDR1 and CDR2 sequences are DFQATT and SNEGSKA (reference sequence). V dropped 1 base and J dropped 0 bases, with 9 bases sitting between them. Here the CDR3 reads CSARVPGMNTEAFF. The CDR3 coding sequence is TGCAGTGCTAGAGTTCCGGGAATGAACACTGAAGCTTTCTTT.

This clonotype was detected only once. The gene calls are TRBV20-1 and TRBJ2-7, with 10 bases aligning to TRBD2. This CDR3 is built from 15 residues. Germline CDR1 DFQATT, CDR2 SNEGSKA (reference sequence). The V gene end was trimmed by 6 bases and the J gene end by 6 bases; junction bases not matched to a gene: 14. CDR3 sequence: CSASTTSGTAREQYF. Written as DNA, the CDR3 is TGCAGTGCCTCAACCACTAGCGGGACTGCCCGCGAGCAGTACTTC.

This clonotype appeared many times. The genes are TRBV27 and TRBJ1-5; 7 nucleotides match TRBD1. The V segment lost 4 bases and the J segment 5 bases; nucleotides outside the gene matches: 17. Germline V gene sequence: CDR1 MNHEY, CDR2 SMNVEV (reference sequence). This CDR3 is 18 amino acids long. CDR3 sequence reads: CASSSLGPGQYGDQPQHF. For the CDR3, the DNA is TGTGCCAGCAGTTCCCTCGGACCGGGACAGTATGGGGATCAGCCCCAGCATTTT.

This chain connects TRBV11-2 to TRBJ2-7; no clear D gene. The CDR3 spans 13 residues. Germline CDR1 is SGHAT and CDR2 is FQNNGV. V lost 3 bases and J 4 bases, leaving 10 bases between the germline ends. CDR3 sequence (DNA): TGTGCCAGCAGCTTGAGACCGCTATACGAGCAGTACTTC. Translating it yields CASSLRPLYEQYF.

This clonotype was counted between two and nine times. The rearrangement links TRBV4-1 to TRBJ1-6; D possibly corresponds to TRBD1 (6 bases). V lost 4 bases and J 9 bases, leaving 25 bases between the germline ends. The germline gives CDR1 MGHRA, CDR2 YSYEKL. The CDR3 consists of 18 residues. The CDR3 sequence: CASSPEAPKTGRVSPLHF. The CDR3 region has the DNA TGCGCCAGCAGCCCGGAGGCCCCGAAGACAGGCAGGGTTTCACCCCTCCACTTT.

This clonotype was detected ten times or more. This chain joins TRBV28 and TRBJ2-1; 12 bases agree with TRBD2. The CDR3 loop spans 18 amino acids. Trimming took 5 bases from V and 4 from J; bases not matched to a gene: 12. CDR1 and CDR2 (germline): MDHEN, SYDVKM. As DNA, the CDR3 is TGTGCCAGCAGTCCGAGACTAGCGGGAGTATCTTCGTACAATGAGCAGTTCTTC. Translation gives CASSPRLAGVSSYNEQFF.